This T cell receptor beta chain was obtained from a study of cytomegalovirus exposure and HLA in healthy donors. Findings and caveats of the study: It was found in a later analysis that first-cohort TCR clusters tended to co-occur in the 120 validation repertoires. While the bulk of TCR sequences proved rare, some public TCRs turned up in many donors.

About this clone: No antigen is known for it.

Using immunoSEQ multiplex PCR, the repertoire was profiled, and TCRdb retains in-frame clones only, with some absent. This table holds fewer than 100,000 clones, approximately 90% found once. The germline V and J ends were trimmed by 3 bases and 3 bases, with 12 bases remaining between them. Germline CDR1 is LNHDA and CDR2 is SQIVND (reference sequence). There are 14 residues in the CDR3. This sequence joins TRBV19 and TRBJ2-7, with D possibly matching TRBD1 (6 bases). The source is a man aged 30 to 45 in good health and CMV-seronegative. Sequencing was performed on PBMCs. In nucleotides, the CDR3 is TGTGCCAGTAGTATCGGACAGACCGTCTACGAGCAGTACTTC. Its translation is CASSIGQTVYEQYF.